This T cell receptor beta chain appears in the sequencing data of a study of T-cell memory formation after mild COVID-19 (dated by TCRdb to the early 2020s). Concerning the study at large: TCR sequence clusters from the two donors were largely donor specific. Two young, previously healthy adult volunteers made up the cohort, one male and one female. T-cell clones expanding and contracting after mild COVID-19 in two donors were tracked by longitudinal TCRalpha and TCRbeta repertoire sequencing. Beyond this particular receptor, the publication reports: From day 15 to 85, contracting clones showed balanced CD4/CD8 phenotypes, whereas a second wave of clones that expanded from day 15 to 37 leaned towards CD4+. SARS-CoV-2 specificity was not confirmed for the second-wave clones peaking on day 37. Contracting CD4+ clones were found mainly in CM and EM memory subsets, while CD8+ clones were enriched in EMRA. The study covered only a couple of mild cases, and larger cohorts including severe cases with pre-infection samples were considered necessary. Some responding clones were found in pre-infection memory, which suggests that pre-existing cross-reactive memory T cells took part in the SARS-CoV-2 response.

The instrument was an Illumina NovaSeq 6000. Using 5'RACE with constant-segment primers, TCRalpha and TCRbeta cDNA libraries were constructed, with sample barcodes and unique molecular identifiers added in the process. Trizol reagent was used to extract RNA from every sample. Libraries were amplified in two PCR steps, with a second sample barcode and Illumina TruSeq adapters added in the second step. Sequencing of the libraries was done on an Illumina NovaSeq, producing 2 x 150 bp paired-end reads. On the authors' methods: With migec v1.2.7, reads were demultiplexed and then collapsed into UMI-guided consensus sequences. With mixcr v2.1.11, UMI consensuses were aligned to TRA and TRB V and J templates and assembled into clonotypes. Expanded or contracted clonotypes were those called significant by both edgeR and NoisET, with noise models trained on biological replicates. For edgeR calls, a false discovery rate-adjusted p below 0.01 and a log2 fold-change threshold of 1 were applied. As an exploratory analysis of dynamics, max-normalized trajectories of the 1000 most abundant clonotypes were examined with PCA combined with hierarchical clustering. Separately sequenced CD4+ and CD8+ repertoires were used to assign the CD4 or CD8 phenotype of responding clones. In TCRdb, the public reads were trimmed at Q25 with fastp and aligned with MiXCR, with productive beta chains retained. Under each unique CDR3 protein, matching rows form one entry showing the most common genes and DNA. These V and J calls originate from TCRdb's pipeline instead of the authors' own analysis. This sample gives a few hundred thousand distinct CDR3 sequences in total; roughly 8.2% of them show up just once. The ten largest account for about 20% of the sample.

The germline V gene yields MNHEY for CDR1 and SVGEGT for CDR2. The CDR3 sequence holds 13 residues, the cysteine and phenylalanine included. The only DNA kept is the CDR3, 39 bases in frame from the first base. V was cut back by 4 bases and J by 0 bases, leaving a gap of 4 bases between them. A note on this clonotype: It has no known antigen specificity. Base-call qualities are not available, and no considerably larger clone is one nucleotide away.

Ficoll-Paque density gradient centrifugation was used to isolate PBMCs. The clonotype originates from a young man who had mild COVID-19 (a few samples of this study predate the infection). The sample titles of this study are shuffled in the database, so cell type and time point are left out; the donor was told from shared clones. Sequencing input: PBMCs or a T cell subset sorted from them (not recorded which). This chain is built from TRBV6-2 or TRBV6-3 and TRBJ1-5; the D gene identity is not certain. The nucleotides read TGTGCCAGCAGTTGGTATAGCAATCAGCCCCAGCATTTT. This sequence encodes CASSWYSNQPQHF.